A selection of T cell receptor beta chains follows, all from one sample in a study of T-cell memory formation after mild COVID-19. In TCRdb, the 5' RACE reads were re-called with MiXCR into one record per CDR3 protein. The sample shows 40,000 to 45,000 distinct CDR3 sequences, about a tenth of them seen only once. Source material: PBMCs or a T cell subset sorted from them (not recorded which). The receptors originated from an adult woman who had mild COVID-19 (a few samples of this study predate the infection). Cell type and time point are not known. Both conserved end residues are trimmed from each CDR3.

cdr3_aa: ASSLAQGTGELF
v_call: TRBV11-2
j_call: TRBJ2-2

cdr3_aa: ASSLRTGVMASGYT
v_call: TRBV12-3/TRBV12-4
j_call: TRBJ1-2

cdr3_aa: ATSREATGVKSSYNEQF
v_call: TRBV15
j_call: TRBJ2-1

cdr3_aa: ASSLAGQGYETQY
v_call: TRBV12-3/TRBV12-4
j_call: TRBJ2-5

cdr3_aa: ASSVETSGNPGTDTQY
v_call: TRBV9
j_call: TRBJ2-3

cdr3_aa: ASSLAGQNTEAF
v_call: TRBV7-8
j_call: TRBJ1-1

cdr3_aa: ASSSDRWDIQY
v_call: TRBV3-1
j_call: TRBJ2-4

cdr3_aa: ASSRTIGTGSNSPPH
v_call: TRBV4-2
j_call: TRBJ1-6

cdr3_aa: ASSLEPDWSDTQY
v_call: TRBV11-2
j_call: TRBJ2-3

cdr3_aa: ASSIGGLNTEAF
v_call: TRBV19
j_call: TRBJ1-1

cdr3_aa: ASSYSGQANTEAF
v_call: TRBV6-5
j_call: TRBJ1-1

cdr3_aa: ASSIGGHYSGANVLT
v_call: TRBV19
j_call: TRBJ2-6

cdr3_aa: SVEGLSLAPNEQF
v_call: TRBV29-1
j_call: TRBJ2-1

cdr3_aa: ASSSTWTGNEQF
v_call: TRBV7-2
j_call: TRBJ2-1

cdr3_aa: ASSSQGRRGYT
v_call: TRBV19
j_call: TRBJ1-2

cdr3_aa: ASSPFVDYT
v_call: TRBV2
j_call: TRBJ1-2

cdr3_aa: ASSQTGGLQFSGANVLT
v_call: TRBV27
j_call: TRBJ2-6

cdr3_aa: ASSLGPLAGGTDTQY
v_call: TRBV5-1
j_call: TRBJ2-3

cdr3_aa: SARQANTEAF
v_call: TRBV29-1
j_call: TRBJ1-1

cdr3_aa: SARDGTSGEADTQY
v_call: TRBV20-1
j_call: TRBJ2-3

cdr3_aa: ASRSSGSGGTGELF
v_call: TRBV12-3/TRBV12-4
j_call: TRBJ2-2

cdr3_aa: ASSEGTGYYEQY
v_call: TRBV2
j_call: TRBJ2-7

cdr3_aa: ATSRDRESGTEAF
v_call: TRBV15
j_call: TRBJ1-1

cdr3_aa: ASKRIVNYGYT
v_call: TRBV2
j_call: TRBJ1-2

cdr3_aa: SVGSGGGWAEQF
v_call: TRBV29-1
j_call: TRBJ2-1

cdr3_aa: ASGRADTQY
v_call: TRBV9
j_call: TRBJ2-3

cdr3_aa: ASSQTGSSYNEQF
v_call: TRBV16
j_call: TRBJ2-1

cdr3_aa: ASSQRKIRDASYGYT
v_call: TRBV3-1
j_call: TRBJ1-2

cdr3_aa: ASSTRTGGAYEQY
v_call: TRBV9
j_call: TRBJ2-7

cdr3_aa: ATSDLTHRGNQPQH
v_call: TRBV24-1
j_call: TRBJ1-5

cdr3_aa: ASSLTAASGPYEQY
v_call: TRBV7-2
j_call: TRBJ2-7

cdr3_aa: ASSQERIERGRNEQF
v_call: TRBV14
j_call: TRBJ2-1

cdr3_aa: ASSIPGQGWYEQY
v_call: TRBV7-2
j_call: TRBJ2-7

cdr3_aa: AISGRDHGYT
v_call: TRBV10-3
j_call: TRBJ1-2

cdr3_aa: ASSPVTGETQY
v_call: TRBV18
j_call: TRBJ2-5

cdr3_aa: ASSLVASGGFVETQY
v_call: TRBV7-6
j_call: TRBJ2-5

cdr3_aa: ASSRRLAGNTGELF
v_call: TRBV4-3
j_call: TRBJ2-2

cdr3_aa: ASSLGSGGLASYEQY
v_call: TRBV7-8
j_call: TRBJ2-7

cdr3_aa: ASSEPGQGARGYT
v_call: TRBV6-5
j_call: TRBJ1-2

cdr3_aa: SASSGDQPQH
v_call: TRBV20-1
j_call: TRBJ1-5

cdr3_aa: ASSQDWGGSTDTQY
v_call: TRBV4-3
j_call: TRBJ2-3

cdr3_aa: ASSLGTVYGYT
v_call: TRBV12-3/TRBV12-4
j_call: TRBJ1-2

cdr3_aa: ASSLDRALYEQY
v_call: TRBV5-5
j_call: TRBJ2-7

cdr3_aa: ASEPVGQETQY
v_call: TRBV3-1
j_call: TRBJ2-5